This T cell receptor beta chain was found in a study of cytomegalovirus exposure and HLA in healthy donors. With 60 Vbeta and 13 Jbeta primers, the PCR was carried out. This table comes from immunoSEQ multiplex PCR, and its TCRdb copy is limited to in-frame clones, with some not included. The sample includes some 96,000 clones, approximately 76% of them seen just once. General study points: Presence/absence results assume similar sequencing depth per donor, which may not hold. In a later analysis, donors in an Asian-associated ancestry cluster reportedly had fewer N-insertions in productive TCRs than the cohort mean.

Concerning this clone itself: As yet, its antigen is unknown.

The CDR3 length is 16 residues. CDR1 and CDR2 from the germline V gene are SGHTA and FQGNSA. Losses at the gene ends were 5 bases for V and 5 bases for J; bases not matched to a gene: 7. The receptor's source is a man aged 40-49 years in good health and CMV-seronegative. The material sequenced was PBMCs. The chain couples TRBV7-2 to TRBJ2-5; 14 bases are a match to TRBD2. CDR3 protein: CASSPGTSGGWETQYF. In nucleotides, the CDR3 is TGTGCCAGCAGCCCCGGGACTAGCGGGGGTTGGGAGACCCAGTACTTC.